The TCR beta chain under discussion was sequenced for a study of blood T cell repertoires in COVID-19. Study-level information: Donors in the United States, Italy and Spain gave samples during acute or convalescent COVID-19.

The protocol was immunoSEQ multiplex PCR, while the TCRdb copy is restricted to in-frame clones and leaves out a portion. The sample records around 190,000 clones, around 85% being singletons. This CDR3 comprises 14 residues. Germline V gene lookup returns CDR1 MNHEY and CDR2 SVGAGI. V was shortened by 6 bases and J by 7 bases, with 13 bases between the two germline ends. The rearrangement links TRBV6-5 to TRBJ1-6, with D perhaps matching TRBD1 (6 bases). Material for sequencing was peripheral blood. This TCR came from a woman aged 60-75 years with acute or convalescent COVID-19. The DNA for the CDR3 is TGTGCCAGCAGCAAGGGACAATTCAATTCACCCCTCCACTTT. This encodes CASSKGQFNSPLHF.